This T cell receptor (beta chain) was found in a study of blood T cell repertoires in COVID-19. Trimming removed 4 bases at V and 2 bases at J, with 14 bases between. The CDR3 covers 15 residues. Germline-derived CDR1 and CDR2 are SGHVS and FNYEAQ. Per the study methods: Estimation of nucleated cell counts was performed using reference gene primer amplification. Profiled with immunoSEQ multiplex PCR; TCRdb holds only in-frame clones, not every one. V and J calls plus clone size are reproduced from that table; the DNA served to infer D and trimming. The sample has a few hundred thousand clones; around 90% are singletons.

The sequence was obtained from a man aged 18 to 29 with COVID-19, enrolled during active disease. The sequenced material came from peripheral blood. The chain is built from TRBV7-6 and TRBJ1-1; D possibly corresponds to TRBD1 (5 bases). As DNA, the CDR3 is TGTGCCAGCAGCTCTTTGGGGGGGACCAACACTGAAGCTTTCTTT. Protein product: CASSSLGGTNTEAFF.